These 30 T cell receptor beta chains originate from one sample sequenced in a study of T cells in Graves' hyperthyroidism and ophthalmopathy. RNA transcripts provided the source from which TCR beta CDR3 regions were amplified. HTBI primers drove first-round RT-PCR of the TCR CDR3. TCRdb re-analysed the multiplex PCR reads in MiXCR, keeping a single row per CDR3 protein. In the table there are a few hundred thousand distinct CDR3 sequences, about 43% of which are singletons. The sample was peripheral blood or thyroid tissue (not recorded which). The receptors come from a woman aged 18-29 years with Graves' hyperthyroidism.

V is TRBV6-5 and J is TRBJ2-3; no definite D call. The CDR3 sequence is 12 residues long. Looked up from germline, CDR1 is MNHEY and CDR2 is SVGAGI. V was cut by 4 bases and J by 4 bases, with 6 bases left in between. The CDR3 DNA follows: TGTGCCAGCAGTTCCGGTTCAGATACGCAGTATTTT. Translation: CASSSGSDTQYF.

The chain couples TRBV12-3 or TRBV12-4 to TRBJ2-7; a weak D match, TRBD1 (6 bases). V gave up 5 bases and J gave up 3 bases, with 11 bases separating them. The CDR3 extends over 13 amino acids. The CDR3 sequence is CASSITQGYEQYF. CDR3 DNA sequence: TGTGCCAGCAGTATTACACAGGGCTACGAGCAGTACTTC.

The rearrangement links TRBV30 to TRBJ1-1, with D unresolved. Germline loops: CDR1 GTSNPN, CDR2 SVGIG (reference sequence). CDR3 length: 13 residues. The V gene lost 3 bases and the J gene lost 1 base, with 9 bases spanning the gap. Written as DNA, the CDR3 is TGTGCCTGGAGCTGGTTGGAGAACACTGAAGCTTTCTTT. It is translated as CAWSWLENTEAFF.

The V call is TRBV18, the J call TRBJ1-1, with D tentatively TRBD1 (5 bases). Trimming removed 1 base at V and 4 bases at J, with 13 bases between. The CDR3 length is 15 residues. In germline, CDR1 is KGHSH, CDR2 LQKENI. In DNA form, the CDR3 reads TGTGCCAGCTCACCACGTCGCGGGGGGGGCACTGAAGCTTTCTTT. Residues: CASSPRRGGGTEAFF.

This clonotype was counted only a few times. The chain recombines TRBV7-8 with TRBJ2-1, with TRBD2 matching over 7 bases. The CDR3 covers 16 residues. V dropped 1 base and J dropped 0; count of bases not matched to a gene: 3. From germline, CDR1 is SGHVS and CDR2 FQNEAQ. The CDR3 region is CASSLEPSGSYNEQFF. CDR3 DNA sequence: TGTGCCAGCAGCTTAGAGCCTAGCGGCTCCTACAATGAGCAGTTCTTC.

This clonotype has a count of ten or more. This chain connects TRBV6-2 or TRBV6-3 to TRBJ1-5, with TRBD1 as a possible D gene (5 bases). Per germline, CDR1 MNHEY and CDR2 SVGEGT. V was shortened by 0 bases and J by 7 bases, with 25 bases between the two germline ends. This CDR3 is built from 19 residues. The CDR3 sequence is CASSYSERGPGRFGQPQHF. The CDR3 DNA reads TGTGCCAGCAGTTACTCGGAGAGGGGTCCAGGGCGATTCGGACAGCCCCAGCATTTT.

This clonotype was detected many times. V and J are TRBV6-6 and TRBJ1-5, with 10 nucleotides matching TRBD1. The CDR3 contains 16 residues. With 2 bases clipped from V and 3 bases from J, the junction kept 4 bases outside the gene matches. Germline V lookup: CDR1 MNHNY, CDR2 SVGAGI (reference sequence). CDR3 in amino acids: CASSYLGTGDNQPQHF. The CDR3 DNA reads TGTGCCAGCAGTTACCTCGGGACAGGGGACAATCAGCCCCAGCATTTT.

The table lists this clonotype with many counts. J is TRBJ2-7 and V is TRBV7-2; 7 nucleotides align to TRBD1. Germline V lookup: CDR1 SGHTA, CDR2 FQGNSA. This CDR3 has 15 amino acids. V dropped 3 bases and J dropped 0; count of bases not matched to a gene: 5. The CDR3 DNA is TGTGCCAGCAGCTTGGACAGGACTTTCTCCTACGAGCAGTACTTC. It is translated as CASSLDRTFSYEQYF.

Remarks on this clonotype: Just one base apart from a much larger clone, this may be a read error. The chain recombines TRBV4-1 with TRBJ2-7; 9 nucleotides align to TRBD1. The J segment lost 5 bases and the V segment lost 4 bases, leaving 6 bases of the junction unmatched. CDR1 MGHRA and CDR2 YSYEKL come from the germline V gene. The CDR3 runs 14 residues. The chain's CDR3 is CASSRQGGIHEQYF. CDR3 bases: TGCGCCAGCAGCCGACAGGGGGGGATACACGAGCAGTACTTC.

This chain uses TRBV27 with TRBJ2-7; 9 bases fit TRBD2. The germline V gene encodes CDR1 MNHEY and CDR2 SMNVEV (reference sequence). V gave up 0 bases and J gave up 5 bases; unmatched junction bases: 5. This CDR3 is 15 amino acids long. CDR3 bases: TGTGCCAGCAGTTTATCGGGACTAGCTTCCCACGAGCAGTACTTC. The encoded protein is CASSLSGLASHEQYF.

This clonotype was recorded many times. The chain uses TRBV5-1 and TRBJ1-3; possible D gene TRBD1, 6 bases. This CDR3 is built from 16 residues. V was shortened by 2 bases and J by 0 bases, with 12 bases between the two germline ends. The V gene's germline CDR1 is SGHRS and CDR2 YFSETQ. The CDR3 here is CASSFGQIFSGNTIYF. For the CDR3, the DNA is TGCGCCAGCAGCTTCGGACAGATATTCTCTGGAAACACCATATATTTT.

Ten or more counts support this clonotype. The gene calls are TRBV6-5 and TRBJ2-7; 9 bases match TRBD1. The ends lost 2 bases at V and 3 bases at J; junction bases unmatched: 5. Germline assignment: CDR1 MNHEY and CDR2 SVGAGI. The CDR3 is 15 amino acids. CDR3 nucleotide sequence: TGTGCCAGCAGTTACATACCGGGACAGGGCTACGAGCAGTACTTC. Amino acid sequence: CASSYIPGQGYEQYF.

The chain joins TRBV7-7 to TRBJ2-7, with 12 bases aligning to TRBD1. The CDR3 has 15 residues. The germline gives CDR1 SSHAT, CDR2 FNYEAQ (reference sequence). CDR3 sequence (DNA): TGTGCTAGCGGCTTAGGGACAGGGGGCGTTTACGAGCAGTACTTC. The encoded protein is CASGLGTGGVYEQYF. Filled out from reference TRBV7-7 and TRBJ2-7, the complete variable domain reads GAGVSQSPRYKVTKRGQDVTLRCDPISSHATLYWYQQALGQGPEFLTYFNYEAQPDKSGLPSDRFSAERPEGSISTLTIQRTEQRDSAMYRCASGLGTGGVYEQYFGPGTRLTVT.

This chain uses TRBV10-3 with TRBJ2-2; 10 nucleotides align to TRBD2. CDR3 size: 14 residues. Trimming removed 10 bases from V and 8 bases from J; junction bases left unmatched: 10. Germline CDR1 and CDR2: ENHRY and SYGVKD. CDR3 nucleotide sequence: TGTGCCAGCAGCGAGACTAGCGGGTCGGGGGAGCTGTTTTTT. Translating gives CASSETSGSGELFF.

This clonotype was recorded many times. The CDR3 bases are TGCGCCAGCAGCCAAGCCGCCAATCGGGCTAATGAAAAACTGTTTTTT. This encodes CASSQAANRANEKLFF. The chain carries TRBV4-1 and TRBJ1-4, with D hard to call. This CDR3 region has 16 residues. Germline V CDR1 and CDR2: MGHRA, YSYEKL. Trimming cost V 1 base and J 3 bases, with 12 bases left between them.

This clonotype was seen ten or more times. V and J are TRBV6-5 and TRBJ2-7; 7 positions match TRBD2. V was pared by 4 bases and J by 3 bases, with 6 bases of the junction left unmatched. The CDR3 has 14 residues. Germline CDR1 is MNHEY and CDR2 is SVGAGI. CDR3 region: CASSFAGANYEQYF. The DNA for the CDR3 is TGTGCCAGCAGTTTCGCGGGAGCAAACTACGAGCAGTACTTC.

This clonotype was observed many times. This chain joins TRBV24-1 and TRBJ2-2, with 13 bases that match TRBD2. Germline assignment: CDR1 KGHDR and CDR2 SFDVKD. The J segment lost 2 bases and the V segment lost 3 bases, leaving 2 bases of the junction unmatched. This CDR3 comprises 17 residues. CDR3 sequence: CATSDTSGRDNTGELFF. The CDR3 nucleotides are TGTGCCACCAGTGATACTAGCGGGAGGGATAACACCGGGGAGCTGTTTTTT.

As regards this clonotype: At one of its ends the junction is not consistent with the germline gene, which may arise from a read error. The V gene is TRBV7-2, the J gene TRBJ2-5; no clear D. The CDR3 spans 12 residues. Germline-derived CDR1 and CDR2 are SGHTA and FQGNSA. The CDR3 bases are TGTGCCAGCAGCTTAGGCACGGAGACCCCGTACTTC. Its protein is CASSLGTETPYF.

V is TRBV7-6 and J is TRBJ2-5; D uncertain. The germline V and J ends were trimmed by 5 bases and 5 bases, with 15 bases remaining between them. Germline V CDR1 and CDR2: SGHVS, FNYEAQ. This CDR3 comprises 14 residues. CDR3 sequence: CASSSAPVWETQYF. In DNA, the CDR3 is TGTGCCAGCAGCAGTGCCCCTGTGTGGGAGACCCAGTACTTC.

The chain recombines TRBV7-2 with TRBJ1-2, with D tentatively TRBD1 (6 bases). V lost 1 base and J 6 bases, leaving 9 bases between the germline ends. Looked up from germline, CDR1 is SGHTA and CDR2 is FQGNSA. The CDR3 totals 13 residues. The CDR3 sequence: CASSLDQGNGYTF. CDR3 coding DNA: TGTGCCAGCAGCTTAGATCAGGGGAATGGCTACACCTTC. Full variable domain (remainder filled in from reference TRBV7-2 and TRBJ1-2): GAGVSQSPSNKVTEKGKDVELRCDPISGHTALYWYRQSLGQGLEFLIYFQGNSAPDKSGLPSDRFSAERTGGSVSTLTIQRTQQEDSAVYLCASSLDQGNGYTFGSGTRLTVV.

The table lists this clonotype with a few counts. This sequence may be a read error, since a much larger clone differs from it by one base. V and J are TRBV11-2 and TRBJ2-7; 10 positions agree with TRBD1. CDR3 length: 13 residues. Germline loops: CDR1 SGHAT, CDR2 FQNNGV. V lost 5 bases and J lost 6; bases outside the gene matches: 4. This CDR3 reads CASSPGTGVEQYF. As DNA, the CDR3 is TGTGCCAGCAGCCCCGGGACAGGGGTCGAGCAGTACTTC.

The chain combines TRBV15 with TRBJ2-7; D may correspond to TRBD1 or TRBD2 (5 bases each). Trimming took 8 bases from V and 7 from J, leaving 18 bases between them. CDR3 size: 13 residues. Germline V gene lookup returns CDR1 LNHNV and CDR2 YYDKDF (reference sequence). CDR3: CATSQRGYTEQYF. The CDR3 DNA is TGTGCCACCTCCCAGAGGGGCTACACTGAGCAGTACTTC.

The sample holds many counts of this clonotype. The V gene is TRBV20-1, the J gene TRBJ2-7; a weak D match, TRBD1 (5 bases). Germline CDR1 is DFQATT and CDR2 is SNEGSKA (reference sequence). The V gene lost 1 base and the J gene lost 6 bases, with 13 bases spanning the gap. The CDR3 length is 13 residues. Here the CDR3 reads CSARGTSWGEQYF. As DNA, the CDR3 is TGCAGTGCTAGAGGGACAAGTTGGGGCGAGCAGTACTTC.

This clonotype has only a few counts. This rearrangement joins TRBV5-6 to TRBJ1-4; D is perhaps TRBD1 (5 bases). CDR1 and CDR2 from the germline V gene are SGHDT and YYEEEE. The germline V and J ends were trimmed by 0 bases and 6 bases, with 18 bases remaining between them. CDR3 length: 17 amino acids. The CDR3 protein is CASSLEQGGGMYEKLFF. DNA for the CDR3: TGTGCCAGCAGCTTGGAGCAGGGTGGCGGAATGTATGAAAAACTGTTTTTT.

CDR3 protein: CASSYSTGGKGQPQHF. The CDR3 DNA sequence: TGTGCCAGCAGTTACTCGACAGGGGGCAAGGGACAGCCCCAGCATTTT. J is TRBJ1-5 and V is TRBV6-5; 10 positions match TRBD1. This CDR3 has 16 residues. Unmatched junction bases numbered 6, after V lost 0 bases and J lost 7 bases. Germline CDR1 MNHEY, CDR2 SVGAGI.

The sample holds many counts of this clonotype. The chain couples TRBV10-1 to TRBJ2-5, with D possibly called TRBD1 or TRBD2 (5 bases each). Germline lookup yields CDR1 WNHNN and CDR2 SYGVQD (reference sequence). V gave up 0 bases and J gave up 1 base, with 6 bases separating them. The CDR3 has 14 residues. The CDR3 nucleotides read TGCGCCAGCAGTGAGTCGGGACCCCAAGAGACCCAGTACTTC. Translated, it gives CASSESGPQETQYF.

Regarding this clonotype: The junction and the germline gene differ at one end; a read error may be behind it. The V call is TRBV29-1, the J call TRBJ2-6; 7 bases map to TRBD1. This CDR3 comprises 14 residues. CDR1 is SQVTM, CDR2 ANQGSEA, per germline. The CDR3 region has the DNA TGCAGCGTTAGACAGGGAGACGGGGCCAACGTCCTGACCTTC. Encoded protein: CSVRQGDGANVLTF.

V and J are TRBV24-1 and TRBJ1-4; possible D gene TRBD1, 6 bases. Per the germline V gene, CDR1 is KGHDR and CDR2 is SFDVKD. The CDR3 runs to 14 residues. Trimming stripped 7 bases from V and 0 bases from J, with 8 bases between. CDR3 sequence reads: CATSSGATNEKLFF. The CDR3 DNA follows: TGTGCCACCAGCTCAGGGGCAACTAATGAAAAACTGTTTTTT.

This clonotype was picked up many times. This chain joins TRBV6-6 and TRBJ1-2; D gene uncertain. Germline V CDR1 and CDR2: MNHNY, SVGAGI (reference sequence). The CDR3 contains 12 residues. Trimming cost V 11 bases and J 7 bases, with 17 bases left between them. The CDR3 DNA reads as TGTGCCGTCCGCTCGGAGAGACGTGGCTACACCTTC. Translation: CAVRSERRGYTF.

The table lists this clonotype with many counts. The chain has TRBV24-1 and TRBJ1-3; D may be TRBD1 (5 bases). With 2 bases removed from V and 1 base from J, the gap between germline ends came to 11 bases. This CDR3 comprises 16 residues. Germline CDR1 is KGHDR and CDR2 is SFDVKD. This chain's CDR3 is CATSDSGRRSGNTIYF. DNA for the CDR3: TGTGCCACCAGTGATTCAGGGAGAAGGTCTGGAAACACCATATATTTT.